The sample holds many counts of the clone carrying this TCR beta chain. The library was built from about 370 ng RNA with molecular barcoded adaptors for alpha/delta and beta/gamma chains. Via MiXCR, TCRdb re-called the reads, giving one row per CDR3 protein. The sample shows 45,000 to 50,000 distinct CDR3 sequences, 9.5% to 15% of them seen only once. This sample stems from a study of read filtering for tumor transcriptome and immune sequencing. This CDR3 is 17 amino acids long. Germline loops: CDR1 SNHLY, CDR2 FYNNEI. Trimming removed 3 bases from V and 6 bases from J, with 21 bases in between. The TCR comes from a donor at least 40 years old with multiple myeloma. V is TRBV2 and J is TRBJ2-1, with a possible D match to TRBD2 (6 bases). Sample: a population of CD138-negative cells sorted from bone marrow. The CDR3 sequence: CASSDSPGTFIGNEQFF. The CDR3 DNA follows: TGTGCCAGCAGTGACTCTCCTGGGACTTTTATTGGCAATGAGCAGTTCTTC.